The 27 T cell receptor beta chains reported below all come from one sample, sequenced in a study of cytomegalovirus exposure and HLA in healthy donors. Primers: 60 Vbeta forward and 13 Jbeta reverse. Generated by immunoSEQ multiplex PCR, the TCRdb table keeps only in-frame clones and is missing some. The sample records tens of thousands of clones, more than 65% being singletons. The source material was PBMCs. The origin of the receptors is a man aged 30 to 39 in good health and CMV-seronegative.

As regards this clone: Within the sample, other DNA sequences also encode this same CDR3. The J gene is TRBJ1-2, the V gene TRBV27; D is undetermined. CDR3 size: 13 residues. The germline V and J ends were trimmed by 5 bases and 4 bases, with 11 bases remaining between them. In germline, CDR1 is MNHEY, CDR2 SMNVEV (reference sequence). CDR3 residues: CASSLGGGYGYTF. CDR3 DNA sequence: TGTGCCAGCAGTCTGGGAGGCGGCTATGGCTACACCTTC.

This sequence joins TRBV18 and TRBJ2-3, with D possibly being TRBD2 (5 bases). CDR1 and CDR2 from the germline V gene are KGHSH and LQKENI. The CDR3 loop spans 16 amino acids. V lost 5 bases, J lost 0 bases, and 15 bases lay in between. The CDR3: CASSSEDLASTDTQYF. The CDR3 DNA sequence: TGTGCCAGCTCATCGGAGGATCTTGCTAGCACAGATACGCAGTATTTT. The whole variable domain, filled in from reference TRBV18 and TRBJ2-3, reads NAGVMQNPRHLVRRRGQEARLRCSPMKGHSHVYWYRQLPEEGLKFMVYLQKENIIDESGMPKERFSAEFPKEGPSILRIQQVVRGDSAAYFCASSSEDLASTDTQYFGPGTRLTVL.

Comments on this clone: Germline and junction disagree at one end, which may indicate a read error. This rearrangement joins TRBV4-2 to TRBJ1-1, with D hard to call. The CDR3 consists of 12 residues. Germline V gene sequence: CDR1 LGHNA, CDR2 YNFKEQ. The CDR3 loop is CASSQGNNEAFF. DNA of the CDR3: TGTGCCAGCAGCCAAGGCAACAATGAAGCTTTCTTT.

The chain links TRBV9 to TRBJ1-1; tentative D call: TRBD1 (6 bases). The CDR3 runs 16 residues. Germline V gene lookup returns CDR1 SGDLS and CDR2 YYNGEE. Trimming stripped 0 bases from V and 0 bases from J, with 12 bases between. CDR3 coding DNA: TGTGCCAGCAGCGTAGCGGTGGGGGCGGTGAACACTGAAGCTTTCTTT. As protein: CASSVAVGAVNTEAFF. Using reference TRBV9 and TRBJ1-1 for the parts outside the CDR3, the full variable domain is DSGVTQTPKHLITATGQRVTLRCSPRSGDLSVYWYQQSLDQGLQFLIQYYNGEERAKGNILERFSAQQFPDLHSELNLSSLELGDSALYFCASSVAVGAVNTEAFFGQGTRLTVV.

The chain carries TRBV7-2 and TRBJ1-1; a possible D gene is TRBD1 (6 bases). The V end lost 6 bases, the J end lost 10 bases, and 15 bases lay between the germline ends. Germline CDR1 and CDR2: SGHTA and FQGNSA. This CDR3 region has 12 residues. Here the CDR3 reads CASRRTGIVAFF. The CDR3 bases are TGTGCCAGCAGACGAACAGGGATCGTAGCTTTCTTT.

The CDR3 coding sequence is TGTGCCAGCAGAGAGGGGGGACAGGGCCACGAGCAGTACTTC. It yields the protein CASREGGQGHEQYF. The chain combines TRBV28 with TRBJ2-7; 9 bases are a match to TRBD1. CDR3 size: 14 residues. V was clipped by 6 bases and J by 5 bases; unmatched bases: 8. CDR1 and CDR2 (germline): MDHEN, SYDVKM.

The chain recombines TRBV5-6 with TRBJ1-2; 7 bases agree with TRBD1. The germline V gene has CDR1 SGHDT and CDR2 YYEEEE. V gave up 4 bases and J gave up 0 bases; unmatched junction bases: 15. The CDR3 has 18 residues. CDR3 sequence (DNA): TGTGCCAGCAGCACTAGAGTCGACAGGGTGGGTCCTAACTATGGCTACACCTTC. It yields the protein CASSTRVDRVGPNYGYTF.

This clone was seen only a few times. The CDR3 spells CASSQDRTGGRDEQYF. CDR3 DNA: TGTGCCAGCAGCCAAGATAGAACAGGGGGAAGGGACGAGCAGTACTTC. V and J are TRBV14 and TRBJ2-7, with 8 bases lining up with TRBD1. This CDR3 is 16 amino acids long. Germline V CDR1 and CDR2: SGHDN, FVKESK. Trimming took 0 bases from V and 5 from J; bases not matched to a gene: 9.

V and J are TRBV6-6 and TRBJ2-3; tentative D call: TRBD2 (6 bases). V was shortened by 3 bases and J by 0 bases, with 10 bases between the two germline ends. The CDR3 covers 15 residues. Germline V gene sequence: CDR1 MNHNY, CDR2 SVGAGI (reference sequence). CDR3 loop: CASSYGRGSTDTQYF. In DNA form, the CDR3 reads TGTGCCAGCAGTTATGGGCGGGGCAGCACAGATACGCAGTATTTT.

The chain joins TRBV10-1 to TRBJ2-4, with a weak D call TRBD2 (5 bases). Germline V lookup: CDR1 WNHNN, CDR2 SYGVQD (reference sequence). The CDR3 totals 15 residues. Trimming removed 4 bases at V and 3 bases at J, with 13 bases between. The CDR3 loop is CASSALPGFKNIQYF. CDR3 in DNA: TGCGCCAGCAGTGCGCTACCGGGATTCAAAAACATTCAGTACTTC.

The V and J genes are TRBV15 and TRBJ1-2; TRBD1 might be the D (5 bases). Between the trimmed V and J ends, which lost 6 bases and 5 bases, there was a span of 19 bases. The CDR3 is 15 residues long. Germline loops: CDR1 LNHNV, CDR2 YYDKDF (reference sequence). CDR3 DNA sequence: TGTGCCACCAGTTCCCAGGGTTCCCGATCGTATGGCTACACCTTC. Translating gives CATSSQGSRSYGYTF.

This chain uses TRBV10-3 with TRBJ2-1, with D unresolved. There are 13 residues in the CDR3. Looked up from germline, CDR1 is ENHRY and CDR2 is SYGVKD. The V and J ends lost 8 bases and 0 bases respectively, with 8 bases between them. The CDR3 is CAIVESSYNEQFF. The CDR3 bases are TGTGCCATCGTTGAGAGCTCCTACAATGAGCAGTTCTTC.

This sequence joins TRBV6-5 and TRBJ1-2; D is possibly TRBD1 (5 bases). This CDR3 region has 12 residues. Germline CDR1 reads MNHEY; CDR2 reads SVGAGI. Trimming took 4 bases from V and 5 from J, leaving 8 bases between them. The CDR3 loop is CASSSTAYGYTF. CDR3 in DNA: TGTGCCAGCAGTTCGACAGCGTATGGCTACACCTTC.

The rearrangement uses TRBV11-2 and TRBJ2-7, with 9 bases matching TRBD1. CDR1 and CDR2 (germline): SGHAT, FQNNGV. CDR3 length equals 15 residues. V trimming: 6 bases; J trimming: 0 bases; junction bases outside the gene matches: 6. For the CDR3, the DNA is TGTGCCAGCAGTTTCGGGACAGGGAGCTCCTACGAGCAGTACTTC. It codes for CASSFGTGSSYEQYF.

This clone occurred a few times. This chain connects TRBV2 to TRBJ1-1; D unresolved. V was pared by 3 bases and J by 8 bases, with 10 bases between. Germline loops: CDR1 SNHLY, CDR2 FYNNEI. The CDR3 runs 12 residues. The CDR3 nucleotides are TGTGCCAGCAGTGATGGTCAGATAGAAGCTTTCTTT. As protein: CASSDGQIEAFF. The full variable domain, its missing parts supplied by reference TRBV2 and TRBJ1-1, is EPEVTQTPSHQVTQMGQEVILRCVPISNHLYFYWYRQILGQKVEFLVSFYNNEISEKSEIFDDQFSVERPDGSNFTLKIRSTKLEDSAMYFCASSDGQIEAFFGQGTRLTVV.

The DNA of the CDR3 is TGTGCCAGCAGCAGACAGGATAACACTGAAGCTTTCTTT. This sequence encodes CASSRQDNTEAFF. This chain links TRBV6-5 with TRBJ1-1, with D possibly TRBD1 on 6 matching bases. This CDR3 has 13 amino acids. Trimming cost V 6 bases and J 2 bases, with 10 bases left between them. Germline-derived CDR1 and CDR2 are MNHEY and SVGAGI.

The J gene is TRBJ1-1, the V gene TRBV5-5; TRBD1 is a possible D gene (5 bases). Germline values: CDR1 SGHKS, CDR2 YYEKEE (reference sequence). Trimming removed 3 bases from V and 1 base from J, with 10 bases in between. There are 14 residues in the CDR3. CDR3 nucleotide sequence: TGTGCCAGCAGCTCTTATACAGGGAACACTGAAGCTTTCTTT. Translation gives CASSSYTGNTEAFF.

CDR3 protein: CASSPPSGQETQYF. The CDR3 DNA sequence: TGTGCCAGCTCACCACCCTCAGGCCAAGAGACCCAGTACTTC. The rearrangement links TRBV18 to TRBJ2-5; no reliable D call. CDR3 size: 14 residues. Trimming left V 0 bases short and J 1 base short, with 6 bases between. Germline-derived CDR1 and CDR2 are KGHSH and LQKENI.

This sequence joins TRBV4-3 and TRBJ2-3; 7 bases are a match to TRBD1. The CDR3 is 18 amino acids. The germline V gene encodes CDR1 LGHNA and CDR2 YSLEER. Trimming took 0 bases from V and 0 from J; bases not matched to a gene: 9. CDR3 coding DNA: TGCGCCAGCAGCCAAGATTATTTCAGGGGGTCTAGCACAGATACGCAGTATTTT. Translating it yields CASSQDYFRGSSTDTQYF.

This chain uses TRBV27 with TRBJ2-1; 12 nucleotides line up with TRBD1. The CDR3 extends over 14 amino acids. With V trimmed by 7 bases and J by 9 bases, 7 bases remained unmatched. Germline CDR1 reads MNHEY; CDR2 reads SMNVEV (reference sequence). CDR3 in amino acids: CASTTGQGAGEQFF. For the CDR3, the DNA is TGTGCCAGCACCACGGGACAGGGGGCAGGTGAGCAGTTCTTC.

V and J are TRBV4-1 and TRBJ2-3; TRBD2 agrees at 8 bases. The V gene's germline CDR1 is MGHRA and CDR2 YSYEKL. The length of the CDR3 is 15 residues. Unmatched junction bases numbered 0, after V lost 1 base and J lost 0 bases. The CDR3 loop is CASSQVAGSTDTQYF. The CDR3 coding sequence is TGCGCCAGCAGCCAAGTAGCGGGGAGCACAGATACGCAGTATTTT.

This chain uses TRBV2 with TRBJ1-1; the D is unclear. The CDR3 contains 13 residues. Germline V lookup: CDR1 SNHLY, CDR2 FYNNEI. V lost 5 bases and J 1 base, leaving 8 bases between the germline ends. The CDR3 bases are TGTGCCAGCAGTATTAGTAAGAACACTGAAGCTTTCTTT. Its protein is CASSISKNTEAFF.

The chain has TRBV4-1 and TRBJ1-1; D uncertain. Looked up from germline, CDR1 is MGHRA and CDR2 is YSYEKL. The V gene lost 1 base and the J gene lost 0 bases, with 12 bases spanning the gap. The CDR3 covers 16 residues. CDR3 protein: CASSQARLQLNTEAFF. The CDR3 DNA reads TGCGCCAGCAGCCAAGCCAGATTACAGTTGAACACTGAAGCTTTCTTT.

The chain uses TRBV7-8 and TRBJ2-7; TRBD1 matches at 9 bases. V shed 3 bases and J 4 bases; nucleotides not matched to a gene: 7. The CDR3 consists of 15 residues. Germline V lookup: CDR1 SGHVS, CDR2 FQNEAQ. For the CDR3, the DNA is TGTGCCAGCAGCTTCCCGGGACAGGGAAAGTACGAGCAGTACTTC. Translation: CASSFPGQGKYEQYF.

The CDR3 sequence: CASSEGGLYQETQYF. The CDR3 bases are TGTGCCAGCAGTGAGGGGGGACTGTACCAAGAGACCCAGTACTTC. This sequence joins TRBV6-1 and TRBJ2-5; tentative D call: TRBD2 (6 bases). Germline V gives CDR1 MNHNS, CDR2 SASEGT. The V and J ends lost 3 bases and 0 bases respectively, with 11 bases between them. The CDR3 consists of 15 residues.

The chain has TRBV5-1 and TRBJ2-4; 7 bases line up with TRBD2. CDR1 SGHRS and CDR2 YFSETQ come from the germline V gene. The ends lost 5 bases at V and 6 bases at J; junction bases unmatched: 5. The CDR3 has 13 residues. The CDR3 loop is CASRGREGNIQYF. The CDR3 DNA follows: TGCGCCAGCAGGGGGAGGGAGGGAAACATTCAGTACTTC.

V is TRBV9 and J is TRBJ1-3; D gene uncertain. The CDR3 totals 15 residues. Trimming removed 0 bases from V and 0 bases from J, with 7 bases in between. CDR1 SGDLS and CDR2 YYNGEE come from the germline V gene. The CDR3 bases are TGTGCCAGCAGCGTAGAACCGAGCTCTGGAAACACCATATATTTT. Translating it yields CASSVEPSSGNTIYF.